This T cell receptor beta chain emerged from a study of shared clonotypes between healthy human individuals. Deep level was the assay's run setting. Generated by immunoSEQ multiplex PCR, the TCRdb table keeps only in-frame clones and is missing some. In the table there are about 2.1 million clones, 90% to 95% of which are singletons. CD45RO-negative, CCR7-selected cells formed the naive CD8 fraction, which excluded terminally differentiated effector memory CD45RA+ cells. CDR3 length equals 16 residues. Trimming took 5 bases from V and 4 from J; bases not matched to a gene: 9. Germline lookup yields CDR1 MNHEY and CDR2 SMNVEV (reference sequence).

Material: naive CD8+ T cells from PBMCs. This TCR came from a man younger than 35 in good health. Some clones in this sample may be carry-over from other donors' samples. The chain combines TRBV27 with TRBJ2-1; TRBD1 agrees at 9 bases. The CDR3 nucleotides read TGTGCCAGCAGTCCTCAACCGGGACAGGGATACAATGAGCAGTTCTTC. As protein: CASSPQPGQGYNEQFF.